A selection of T cell receptor beta chains follows, all from one sample in a study of blood T cell repertoires in COVID-19. The method was immunoSEQ multiplex PCR; TCRdb's version includes in-frame clones alone and lacks a portion of them. The sample yields roughly 79,000 clones, roughly 89% seen once. The specimen sequenced was peripheral blood. All receptors come from a man aged 45 to 65 with acute or convalescent COVID-19. CDR3s include the opening cysteine and the closing phenylalanine or tryptophan. Fields, in order: J gene, V gene, clone size, D gene, CDR3 DNA, CDR3 protein. D genes are given only for firm matches. The listing skips clone size in some rows; elsewhere it reads once, few, many or a size class.

TRBJ1-6 TRBV7-2 NA NA TGTGCCAGCAGGATCGGGACTCCTTATAATTCACCCCTCCACTTT CASRIGTPYNSPLHF
TRBJ1-6 TRBV7-2 NA NA TGTGCCAGCAGCTCCAACAGGGAAGGGTCACCCCTCCACTTT CASSSNREGSPLHF
TRBJ2-7 TRBV27 NA TRBD2 TGTGCCAGCAGTTTTACTAGCGGCTCCTACGAGCAGTACTTC CASSFTSGSYEQYF
TRBJ1-2 TRBV6-5 NA NA TGTGCCAGCAGTTCTCAGGAAAGGGGCTACACCTTC CASSSQERGYTF
TRBJ1-1 TRBV4-3 NA NA TGCGCCAGCAGCCAAGAGGTGGGGGGCACTGAAGCTTTCTTT CASSQEVGGTEAFF
TRBJ1-2 TRBV3-1/TRBV3-2 NA TRBD1 TGTGCCAGCAGCCAGAGGGGACAGGAGCACTATGGCTACACCTTC CASSQRGQEHYGYTF
TRBJ1-3 TRBV9 NA TRBD1 TGTGCCAGCAGCGCTGATCCGGGACAGGGGGCAAACACCATATATTTT CASSADPGQGANTIYF
TRBJ2-1 TRBV27 NA NA TGTGCCAGCAGTCCCCGTAGCGCGAATGAGCAGTTCTTC CASSPRSANEQFF
TRBJ1-5 TRBV6-1 few TRBD1 TGTGCCAGCAGTGAGAGACAGGGGGTTGGTCAGCCCCAGCATTTT CASSERQGVGQPQHF
TRBJ2-7 TRBV24-1 NA NA TGTGCCACCAGTGATGGAAGGACAGCATCCTACGAGCAGTACTTC CATSDGRTASYEQYF
TRBJ2-7 TRBV5-6 NA TRBD1 TGTGCCAGCAGCGATCTTACAGGGGGCGCCTACGAGCAGTACTTC CASSDLTGGAYEQYF
TRBJ1-1 TRBV28 NA NA TGTGCCAGCAGGGTAGTTCTGTCCGCGCACACTGAAGCTTTCTTT CASRVVLSAHTEAFF
TRBJ2-7 TRBV7-3 once TRBD1 TGTGCCAGCAGCTTTAGACAGGGTGGCGAGCAGTACTTC CASSFRQGGEQYF
TRBJ1-5 TRBV7-6 few NA TGTGCCAGCAGCTTAGGGGGGGATGCCCGGAATCAGCCCCAGCATTTT CASSLGGDARNQPQHF
TRBJ2-7 TRBV29-1 NA TRBD2 TGCAGCGTTCTAAGCGGGAGCGGGCACGAGCAGTACTTC CSVLSGSGHEQYF
TRBJ2-2 TRBV19 NA NA TGTGCCAGTAGTATAGTGGGTTGTTGCGGGGGCCCGTTCGCGAACACCGGGGAGCTGTTTTTT CASSIVGCCGGPFANTGELFF
TRBJ1-1 TRBV19 NA NA TGTGCCAGTAGTATAGTAGCTGAGGGGAGGGCTTTCTTT CASSIVAEGRAFF
TRBJ1-5 TRBV19 NA NA TGTGCCAGTAGTATAGTGTTGGGAGAGCAGCCCCAGCATTTT CASSIVLGEQPQHF
TRBJ1-2 TRBV5-1 NA TRBD1 TGCGCCAGCAGCCCCGGACAGGGGGACTATGGCTACACCTTC CASSPGQGDYGYTF
TRBJ2-7 TRBV9 NA NA TGTGCCAGCAGCGCCCACCTAGACCCGAGGGAGCAGTACTTC CASSAHLDPREQYF
TRBJ2-1 TRBV3-1/TRBV3-2 NA TRBD2 TGTGCCAGCAGCCCCACCGGTAGCGGGGGGGGGAAGGATGAGCAGTTCTTC CASSPTGSGGGKDEQFF
TRBJ1-5 TRBV20-1 NA TRBD1 TGCAGTGCCAGTGACAGGGGGATTCAGCCCCAGCATTTT CSASDRGIQPQHF
TRBJ1-5 TRBV5-1 many TRBD1 TGCGCCAGCAGCTGGAAGCCGACAGGGAATGGGGATCAGCCCCAGCATTTT CASSWKPTGNGDQPQHF
TRBJ2-1 TRBV30 few TRBD2 TGTGCCTGGAGGGCGGGAGGGCTGGATGAGCAGTTCTTC CAWRAGGLDEQFF
TRBJ1-3 TRBV7-9 NA TRBD1 TGTGCCAGCAGCCCCCGGGACAGGCGGTTTGCTGGAAACACCATATATTTT CASSPRDRRFAGNTIYF
TRBJ1-4 TRBV5-8 once TRBD1 TGTGCCAGCAGCACCCGTGGACAGGGTGTCACTAATGAAAAACTGTTTTTT CASSTRGQGVTNEKLFF
TRBJ1-2 TRBV7-2 NA TRBD1 TGTGCCAGCAGCTTAGCGGGGACAGGGGTTGGCTACACCTTC CASSLAGTGVGYTF
TRBJ1-5 TRBV2 once TRBD1 TGTGCCATTCGACAGGGTAATAGCAATCAGCCCCAGCATTTT CAIRQGNSNQPQHF
TRBJ1-6 TRBV30 NA TRBD1 TGTGCCTGGAGGAGGGACAGCTACTATAATTCACCCCTCCACTTT CAWRRDSYYNSPLHF
TRBJ1-1 TRBV7-2 NA NA TGTGCCAGCAGCCTCTACCGTGAAGCTTTCTTT CASSLYREAFF
TRBJ2-5 TRBV28 NA TRBD2 TGTGCCAGCAGCTCAGGGGGACTAGCGGGGGCCCTCGGGCAAGAGACCCAGTACTTC CASSSGGLAGALGQETQYF
TRBJ2-3 TRBV19 NA TRBD1 TGTGCCAGTAGTATAGCGGACAGGGTGACAGATACGCAGTATTTT CASSIADRVTDTQYF
TRBJ1-1 TRBV29-1 NA NA TGCAGCACAACGACAGGGAACACTGAAGCTTTCTTT CSTTTGNTEAFF
TRBJ2-7 TRBV14 NA NA TGTGCCAGCAGCCAAGGGCAGGGGCGGAAGTACTTC CASSQGQGRKYF
TRBJ2-1 TRBV11-3 NA NA TGTGCCAGCAGCTTATTCGCGGGACGCTCCTACAATGAGCAGTTCTTC CASSLFAGRSYNEQFF
TRBJ2-7 TRBV5-1 NA NA TGCGCCAGCAGCTTGGACCAGCGGGCATCCTACGAGCAGTACTTC CASSLDQRASYEQYF
TRBJ1-2 TRBV7-2 NA NA TGTGCCAGCAGCTTAAACCGGGCCCAGGGAGGCTACACCTTC CASSLNRAQGGYTF
TRBJ1-3 TRBV9 NA TRBD1 TGTGCCAGCAGCGAGGGACAGGGGGCCCCTGGAAACACCATATATTTT CASSEGQGAPGNTIYF
TRBJ2-7 TRBV7-3 NA NA TGTGCCAGCAGTCCGAGAAGAGGCTACGAGCAGTACTTC CASSPRRGYEQYF
TRBJ1-4 TRBV19 NA NA TGTGCCAGTAGTACTGGACAGCCGCTTAATGAAAAACTGTTTTTT CASSTGQPLNEKLFF
TRBJ1-3 TRBV6-5 NA NA TGTGCCAGCAGTCCATCCAGGGTGGGCACCATATATTTT CASSPSRVGTIYF
TRBJ1-2 TRBV30 NA NA TGTGCCTGGAGTCCAACCGGGATCTATGGCTACACCTTC CAWSPTGIYGYTF
TRBJ2-1 TRBV14 NA TRBD1 TGTGCCAGCAGCCACGGGACAGGCAGGTCCAATGAGCAGTTCTTC CASSHGTGRSNEQFF
TRBJ2-2 TRBV10-3 NA NA TGTGCCATCAGGGCTCCCAAGAACACCGGGGAGCTGTTTTTT CAIRAPKNTGELFF
TRBJ2-1 TRBV6-5 few TRBD2 TGTGCCAGCAGTAAAACGGCGGGAGAATGGAGGGAGCAGTTCTTC CASSKTAGEWREQFF
TRBJ1-5 TRBV19 NA TRBD1 TGTGCCAGTAGTATGGACAGGGAAAGCAATCAGCCCCAGCATTTT CASSMDRESNQPQHF
TRBJ2-7 TRBV11-3 once TRBD1 TGTGCCAGCAGCTTAGGACTCACAGGGGGCGACGAGCAGTACTTC CASSLGLTGGDEQYF
TRBJ2-7 TRBV28 NA NA TGTGCCAGCAGTCCCAGTGGAGGGGGGGCCTACGAGCAGTACTTC CASSPSGGGAYEQYF
TRBJ2-1 TRBV19 NA TRBD1 TGTGCCAGTAGTACTGGGACAGAGTTTTACAATGAGCAGTTCTTC CASSTGTEFYNEQFF
TRBJ2-3 TRBV11-2 NA TRBD1 TGTGCCAGCAGCTTCGGACAGGGGATGACAGATACGCAGTATTTT CASSFGQGMTDTQYF